A single sample gave rise to the 6 T cell receptor beta chains below, sequenced in a study of cytomegalovirus exposure and HLA in healthy donors. Clones were read by immunoSEQ multiplex PCR, and TCRdb kept only the in-frame ones, dropping some. The table shows about 200,000 clones, with around 86% occurring only once. Specimen: PBMCs. These receptors were taken from a woman aged 18-29 years in good health and CMV-seropositive.

This clone was counted a few times. The rearrangement joins TRBV6-1 to TRBJ1-5; no clear D gene. Trimming left V 4 bases short and J 7 bases short, with 14 bases between. Germline V gene data show CDR1 as MNHNS and CDR2 as SASEGT. This CDR3 has 14 residues. The DNA of the CDR3 is TGTGCCAGCAGTGTCGGACTGTTGGGGCAGCCCCAGCATTTT. Protein: CASSVGLLGQPQHF.

The chain has TRBV27 and TRBJ2-2; D is ambiguous. Germline values: CDR1 MNHEY, CDR2 SMNVEV (reference sequence). Deletions cut 7 bases from V and 0 bases from J, with 15 bases between. This CDR3 spans 16 amino acids. The CDR3 sequence is CASTSQTSANTGELFF. CDR3 in DNA: TGTGCCAGCACTAGTCAGACCTCGGCGAACACCGGGGAGCTGTTTTTT.

The V call is TRBV30, the J call TRBJ2-2, with 7 bases aligning to TRBD1. The trim removed 8 bases at V and 1 base at J, leaving 10 bases unmatched. The CDR3 is 15 residues long. CDR1 is GTSNPN, CDR2 SVGIG, per germline (reference sequence). The CDR3: CAKRLDRVNTGELFF. For the CDR3, the DNA is TGTGCCAAAAGGCTCGACAGGGTGAACACCGGGGAGCTGTTTTTT.

This clone was detected only a few times. The V and J genes are TRBV11-2 and TRBJ2-7, with 10 bases matching TRBD2. The germline V gene has CDR1 SGHAT and CDR2 FQNNGV. The CDR3 spans 13 residues. CDR3 sequence (DNA): TGTGCAACCAAGGGTCTAGCGGGAGTCGAGCAGTACTTC. Encoded protein: CATKGLAGVEQYF.

The CDR3: CASTKFTGTGVRNEQFF. CDR3 bases: TGTGCCAGCACTAAATTTACCGGGACAGGGGTTCGCAATGAGCAGTTCTTC. This chain links TRBV4-2 with TRBJ2-1; 10 nucleotides match TRBD1. V lost 7 bases, J lost 6 bases, and 15 bases stayed unmatched. Germline V CDR1 and CDR2: LGHNA, YNFKEQ. This CDR3 is 17 amino acids long.

The genes are TRBV6-6 and TRBJ1-4; maybe TRBD1 (5 bases). The CDR3 totals 16 residues. Germline V gene lookup returns CDR1 MNHNY and CDR2 SVGAGI (reference sequence). Trimming took 0 bases from V and 8 from J, leaving 16 bases between them. This chain's CDR3 is CASSYSRGDEGEKLFF. The CDR3, as DNA: TGTGCCAGCAGTTACTCACGGGGGGATGAGGGGGAAAAACTGTTTTTT.